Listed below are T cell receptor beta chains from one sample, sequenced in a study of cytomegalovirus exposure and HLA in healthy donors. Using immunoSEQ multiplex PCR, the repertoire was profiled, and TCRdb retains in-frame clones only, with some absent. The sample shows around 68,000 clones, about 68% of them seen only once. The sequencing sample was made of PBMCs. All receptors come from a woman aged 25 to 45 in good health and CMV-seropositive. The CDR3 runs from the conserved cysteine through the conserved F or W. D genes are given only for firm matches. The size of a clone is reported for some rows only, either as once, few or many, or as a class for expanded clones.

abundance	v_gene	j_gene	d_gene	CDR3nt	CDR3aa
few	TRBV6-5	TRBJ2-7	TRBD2	TGTGCCAGCAGCCCCTGGACTAGCGGACCCTACGAGCAGTACTTC	CASSPWTSGPYEQYF
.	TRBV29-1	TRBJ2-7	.	TGCAGCGTTGGGACAGTCTACGAGCAGTACTTC	CSVGTVYEQYF
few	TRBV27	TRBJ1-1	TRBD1	TGTGCCAGCAGTTTAGGCAGGGGGCTCAGAGCTTTCTTT	CASSLGRGLRAFF
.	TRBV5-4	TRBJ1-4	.	TGTGCCAGCACTCATCCCCGGACAGAAAAACTGTTTTTT	CASTHPRTEKLFF
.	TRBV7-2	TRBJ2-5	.	TGTGCCAGCAGCCCGCGGGCCGAGGGTCGGGAGACCCAGTACTTC	CASSPRAEGRETQYF
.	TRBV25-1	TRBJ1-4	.	TGTGCCAGCAGTGAATCTACAGGCCTTAATGAAAAACTGTTTTTT	CASSESTGLNEKLFF
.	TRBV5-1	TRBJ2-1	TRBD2	TGCGCCAGCAGACTAGCGGGAGGGTACAATGAGCAGTTCTTC	CASRLAGGYNEQFF
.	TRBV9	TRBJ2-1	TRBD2	TGTGCCAGCAGCCTAGCGGGAGGGCCTGGAGATGAGCAGTTCTTC	CASSLAGGPGDEQFF
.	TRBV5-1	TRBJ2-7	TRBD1	TGCGCCAGCAGCGGGGACAGGGGAGGTCAACTCTACGAGCAGTACTTC	CASSGDRGGQLYEQYF
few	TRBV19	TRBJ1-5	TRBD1	TGTGCCAGTACCTCGGGACAGGGAAGGAGCAATCAGCCCCAGCATTTT	CASTSGQGRSNQPQHF
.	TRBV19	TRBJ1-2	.	TGTGCCAGTAGTATATCGGGAGGGACTAATGGCTACACCTTC	CASSISGGTNGYTF
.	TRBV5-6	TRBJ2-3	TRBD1	TGTGCCAGCAGCTTATACAGGGGGACAACAGATACGCAGTATTTT	CASSLYRGTTDTQYF
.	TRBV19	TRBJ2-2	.	TGTGCCAGCCGTCAGGGTCCCGGGGAGCTGTTTTTT	CASRQGPGELFF
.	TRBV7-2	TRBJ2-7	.	TGTGCCAGCAGCTTTTGGCGGGACAGTAACGAGCAGTACTTC	CASSFWRDSNEQYF
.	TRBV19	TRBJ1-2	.	TGTGCCAGTAGTCGGGGATCTATGGATGGCTACACCTTC	CASSRGSMDGYTF
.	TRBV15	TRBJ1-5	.	TGTGCCACCAGCAGAGGGAAACAGAGAAATCAGCCCCAGCATTTT	CATSRGKQRNQPQHF
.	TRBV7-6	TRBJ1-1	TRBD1	TGTGCCAGCAGCTCCTTGACAGGGAAGAACACTGAAGCTTTCTTT	CASSSLTGKNTEAFF
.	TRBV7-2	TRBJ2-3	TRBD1	TGTGCCAGCAGCTTCCTCGGGACAGGGAAAGATACGCAGTATTTT	CASSFLGTGKDTQYF
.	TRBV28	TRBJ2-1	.	TGTGCCAGCAGTTTCCCCGGGACTCGGAATGAGCAGTTCTTC	CASSFPGTRNEQFF
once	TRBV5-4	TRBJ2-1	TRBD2	TGTGCCAGCAGCTTGGAGGGACTAGCGGGATTAAATGAGCAGTTCTTC	CASSLEGLAGLNEQFF
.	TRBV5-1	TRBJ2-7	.	TGCGCCAGCAGCTTCCGCCGGGGGAAGCAGTACTTC	CASSFRRGKQYF
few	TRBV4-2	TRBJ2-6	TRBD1	TGTGCCAGCAGCCAGGGACAGGGAACTGGGGCCAACGTCCTGACTTTC	CASSQGQGTGANVLTF
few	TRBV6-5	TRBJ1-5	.	TGTGCCAGCAGTTACTCCCGGGAGGCGAGCAATCAGCCCCAGCATTTT	CASSYSREASNQPQHF
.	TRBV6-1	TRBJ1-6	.	TGTGCCAGCAGTCCCGCGACTAAGGGGGATTCACCCCTCCACTTT	CASSPATKGDSPLHF
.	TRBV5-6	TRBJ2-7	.	TGTGCCAGCAGCTTAGGGGTCTCCTACGAGCAGTACTTC	CASSLGVSYEQYF
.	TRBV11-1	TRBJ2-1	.	TGTGCCAGCAGCTTGGGCAGGGTGTCGAATGAGCAGTTCTTC	CASSLGRVSNEQFF
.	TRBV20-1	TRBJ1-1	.	TGCAGTCTAGACAGGGAAGCTTTCTTT	CSLDREAFF
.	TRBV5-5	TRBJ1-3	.	TGTGCCAGCAGCTTAACAGGAGTTTCCTCTGGAAACACCATATATTTT	CASSLTGVSSGNTIYF
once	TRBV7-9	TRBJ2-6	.	TGTGCCAGCAGCTTACTTCGGGGCTCTGGGGCCAACGTCCTGACTTTC	CASSLLRGSGANVLTF
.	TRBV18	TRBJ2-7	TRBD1	TGTGCCAGCTCACCACCCCCGGGACAGGCTAGATACGAGCAGTACTTC	CASSPPPGQARYEQYF
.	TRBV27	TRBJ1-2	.	TGTGCCAGCACAGGGCAGAATAACTATGGCTACACCTTC	CASTGQNNYGYTF
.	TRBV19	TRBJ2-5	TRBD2	TGTGCCAGTAAGGGGACTAGCGGGAGGGCCGTGGAGACCCAGTACTTC	CASKGTSGRAVETQYF
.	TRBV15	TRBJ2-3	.	TGTGCCACCAGCCCAGGGCCCCCCTATTGGGATACGCAGTATTTT	CATSPGPPYWDTQYF
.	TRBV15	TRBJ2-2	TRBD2	TGTGCCACCAGACTAGCGGGAGGTACCGGGGAGCTGTTTTTT	CATRLAGGTGELFF
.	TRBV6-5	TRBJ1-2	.	TGTGCCAGCCGTTTGGGGGGGGGCTACACCTTC	CASRLGGGYTF
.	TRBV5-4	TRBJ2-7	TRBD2	TGTGCCAGCAGCTTGGGGCCTGACGGGAGCGGGGGCTACGAGCAGTACTTC	CASSLGPDGSGGYEQYF
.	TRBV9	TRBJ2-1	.	TGTGCCAGCAACCAGCGGACTGGGGATGAGCAGTTCTTC	CASNQRTGDEQFF
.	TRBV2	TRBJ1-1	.	TGTGCCAGCAGTGAACATCAGGGCCTCGACGCTGAAGCTTTCTTT	CASSEHQGLDAEAFF
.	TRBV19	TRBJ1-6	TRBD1	TGTGCCAGTAGTGCCCAAACCGGGACAGGGGGCGCATCCCTCCACTTT	CASSAQTGTGGASLHF
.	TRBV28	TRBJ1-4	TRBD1	TGTGCCAGCAGTTTTGGGACAGCTAATGAAAAACTGTTTTTT	CASSFGTANEKLFF
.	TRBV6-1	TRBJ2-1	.	TGTGCCAGCAGTGAAGATTGGGGAGGATCCTACAATGAGCAGTTCTTC	CASSEDWGGSYNEQFF
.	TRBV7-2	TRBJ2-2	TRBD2	TGTGCCAGCGGGCTAGCGGGAGCGGGGACCGGGGAGCTGTTTTTT	CASGLAGAGTGELFF